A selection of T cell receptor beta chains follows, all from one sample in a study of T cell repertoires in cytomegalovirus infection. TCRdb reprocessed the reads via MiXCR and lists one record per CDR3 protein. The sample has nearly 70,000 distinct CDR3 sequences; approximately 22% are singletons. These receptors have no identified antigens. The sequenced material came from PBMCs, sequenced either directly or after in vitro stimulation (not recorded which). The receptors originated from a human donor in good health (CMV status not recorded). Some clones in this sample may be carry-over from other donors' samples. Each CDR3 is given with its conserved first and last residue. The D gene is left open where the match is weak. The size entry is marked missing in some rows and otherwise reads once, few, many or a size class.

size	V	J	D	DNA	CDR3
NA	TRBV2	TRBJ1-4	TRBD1	TGTGCCAGCAGTGGAAGGGGGCTAGATAATGAAAAACTGTTTTTT	CASSGRGLDNEKLFF
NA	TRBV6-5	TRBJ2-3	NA	TGTGCCAGCAGTTACGGGAAAAGCACAGATACGCAGTATTTT	CASSYGKSTDTQYF
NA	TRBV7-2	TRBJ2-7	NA	TGTGCCAGCAGCTTAGCGCCGGGAAATCCCTACGAGCAGTACTTC	CASSLAPGNPYEQYF
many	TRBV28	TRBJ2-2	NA	TGTGCCAGCACCCGAGGGGAGGACGGGGAGCTGTTTTTT	CASTRGEDGELFF
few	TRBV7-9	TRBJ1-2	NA	TGTGCCAGCAGCTTACCCCTCGACGATGGCTACACCTTC	CASSLPLDDGYTF
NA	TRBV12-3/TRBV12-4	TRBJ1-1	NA	TGTGCCAGCAGTGGGGGCGGCCCGCTTGCCTTT	CASSGGGPLAF
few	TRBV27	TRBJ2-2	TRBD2	TGTGCCAGCAGTTTATCCATGGGACTAGTAAACACGAACACCGGGGAGCTGTTTTTT	CASSLSMGLVNTNTGELFF
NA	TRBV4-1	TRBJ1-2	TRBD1	TGCGCCAGCAGCCAAGAGGGGACAGGGGGTTATGGCTATGGCTACACCTTC	CASSQEGTGGYGYGYTF
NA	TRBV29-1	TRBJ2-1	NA	TGCAGCGTTGAAAGAGGGGTTTGGGGTGAGTCCTACAATGAGCAGTTCTTC	CSVERGVWGESYNEQFF
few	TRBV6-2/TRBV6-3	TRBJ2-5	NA	TGTGCCAGCAGAGCGACGGGGCAAGAGACCCAGTACTTC	CASRATGQETQYF
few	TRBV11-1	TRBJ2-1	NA	TGTGCCAGCAGCTTAGGGGGCGATGAGCAGTTCTTC	CASSLGGDEQFF
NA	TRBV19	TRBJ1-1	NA	TGTGCCAGTAGAGAAGGACGGGGAATGAACACTGAAGCTTTCTTT	CASREGRGMNTEAFF
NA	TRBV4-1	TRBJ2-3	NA	TGCGCCAGCAGCCTCCGGGCTAGCGGCACAGATACGCAGTATTTT	CASSLRASGTDTQYF
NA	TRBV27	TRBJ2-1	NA	TGTGCCAGCAGTTTAATTAAGACCTACAATGAGCAGTTCTTC	CASSLIKTYNEQFF
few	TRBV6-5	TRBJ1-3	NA	TGTGCCAGCAGTTCTCCGGGGGGAAACACCATATATTTT	CASSSPGGNTIYF
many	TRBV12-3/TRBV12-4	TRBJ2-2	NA	TGTGCCAGCAGACGACTGGGCACCGGGGAGCTGTTTTTT	CASRRLGTGELFF
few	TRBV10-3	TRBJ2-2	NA	TGTGCCATCAGTGAGGGACAGAACACCGGGGAGCTGTTTTTT	CAISEGQNTGELFF
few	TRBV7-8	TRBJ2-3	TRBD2	TGTGCCAGCAGCTTAGAACTAGCGGGAGGGGTAGATACGCAGTATTTT	CASSLELAGGVDTQYF
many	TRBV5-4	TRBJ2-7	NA	TGTGCCAGCAGCTTGGCCTCCTATCCGGCCTCACAGCAGTACTTC	CASSLASYPASQQYF
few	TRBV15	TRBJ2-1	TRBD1	TGTGCCACCAGCGTCGGGACAGGGGGCTACAATGAGCAGTTCTTC	CATSVGTGGYNEQFF
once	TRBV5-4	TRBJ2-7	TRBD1	TGTGCCAGCAGCGGCAGACAGGGGTCCTACGAGCAGTACTTC	CASSGRQGSYEQYF
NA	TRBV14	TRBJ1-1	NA	TGTGCCAGCAGCGTGAGGGGAGAAGCTTTCTTT	CASSVRGEAFF
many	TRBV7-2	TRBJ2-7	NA	TGTGCCAGCAGCCTCTGGGACACGGGGTACGAGCAGTACTTC	CASSLWDTGYEQYF
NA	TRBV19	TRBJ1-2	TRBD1	TGTGCCAGTAGCGGGACAGGAGAACTCTATGGCTACACCTTC	CASSGTGELYGYTF
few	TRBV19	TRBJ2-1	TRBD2	TGTGCCATCCGACCCAATAGCGGGTCCTACAATGAGCAGTTCTTC	CAIRPNSGSYNEQFF
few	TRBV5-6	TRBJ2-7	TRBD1	TGTGCCAGCAGCTTTAAGACAGGGCCAGGCCTTCTCGGTGAGCAGTACTTC	CASSFKTGPGLLGEQYF
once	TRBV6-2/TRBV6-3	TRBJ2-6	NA	TGTGCCAGCGAGGAGGTTGCTGGGGCCAACGTCCTGACTTTC	CASEEVAGANVLTF
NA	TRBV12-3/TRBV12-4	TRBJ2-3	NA	TGTGCCAGCAGTTTTGAAGAGGGAGACCCGCTCTCAGATACGCAGTATTTT	CASSFEEGDPLSDTQYF
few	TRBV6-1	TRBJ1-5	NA	TGTGCCAGCAGTGAAGCTGGCGGGCAGCCCCAGCATTTT	CASSEAGGQPQHF
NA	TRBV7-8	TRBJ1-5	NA	TGTGCCAGCAGCTTAATGTGGGTGGGGGCTCGCCCCAATCAGCCCCAGCATTTT	CASSLMWVGARPNQPQHF
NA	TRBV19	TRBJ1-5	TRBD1	TGTGCCAGTAGTGTGGGGACAGGCGGCAATCAGCCCCAGCATTTT	CASSVGTGGNQPQHF
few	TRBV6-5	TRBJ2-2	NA	TGTGCCAGCAGTTACTCCCCTACACGGAACACCGGGGAGCTGTTTTTT	CASSYSPTRNTGELFF
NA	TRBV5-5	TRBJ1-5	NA	TGTGCCAGCAGCTTGAGGGCTCTCCAGAATCAGCCCCAGCATTTT	CASSLRALQNQPQHF
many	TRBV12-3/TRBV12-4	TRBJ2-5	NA	TGTGCCAGCAGTTTAGCACATCCGGAGACCCAGTACTTC	CASSLAHPETQYF
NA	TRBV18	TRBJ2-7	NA	TGTGCCAGCACGTACAGGGGGGGCTACGAGCAGTACTTC	CASTYRGGYEQYF
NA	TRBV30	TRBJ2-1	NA	TGTGCCTGGGGAACAGGGGAGCAGTTCTTC	CAWGTGEQFF
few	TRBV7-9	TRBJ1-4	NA	TGTGCCAGCAGCTTACGGTGGAATAATGAAAAACTGTTTTTT	CASSLRWNNEKLFF
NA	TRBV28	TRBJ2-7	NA	TGTGCCAGCCTGGGTGGAGGACAAGAGGGCTCCTACGAGCAGTACTTC	CASLGGGQEGSYEQYF
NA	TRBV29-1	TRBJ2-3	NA	TGCAGCGTTGTGGTTAGCGGAGTTAGCACAGATACGCAGTATTTT	CSVVVSGVSTDTQYF
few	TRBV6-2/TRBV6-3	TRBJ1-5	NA	TGTGCCAGCAGTTACTCCGGTCGGAGGAGCAATCAGCCCCAGCATTTT	CASSYSGRRSNQPQHF